This is a list of T cell receptor beta chains from one sample in a study of post-analysis software for immune sequencing data. From the PCR reads, TCRdb called clonotypes with MiXCR, one entry per CDR3 protein. The table shows hundreds of thousands of distinct CDR3 sequences, with roughly 27% occurring only once. Sequencing was carried out using blood. The receptors were gathered from a girl aged 10 to 17 with multiple sclerosis. CDR3s include the opening cysteine and the closing phenylalanine or tryptophan. A D gene is named only where the DNA matches it firmly. Rows give clone size only sometimes, using once, few, many, or a class for an expanded clone.

cdr3_length d_call j_call v_call clone_size cdr3_aa cdr3_nt
17 . TRBJ2-3 TRBV10-3 few CAISPANLISATDTQYF TGTGCCATCAGTCCAGCTAACTTGATCAGTGCCACAGATACGCAGTATTTT
16 . TRBJ1-5 TRBV4-3 . CASSQDLTGGSQPQHF TGCGCCAGCAGCCAAGATTTGACCGGGGGGAGTCAGCCCCAGCATTTT
14 TRBD1 TRBJ1-2 TRBV27 . CANSLRKQGEGYTF TGTGCCAACAGTTTAAGGAAACAGGGGGAAGGCTACACCTTC
16 . TRBJ2-1 TRBV28 . CASNPQRGRTYNEQFF TGTGCCAGCAACCCCCAGAGAGGGAGGACTTACAATGAGCAGTTCTTC
13 . TRBJ2-5 TRBV5-1 few CASNGLIQETQYF TGCGCCAGCAACGGACTGATCCAAGAGACCCAGTACTTC
15 TRBD1 TRBJ2-5 TRBV10-3 . CAIRRTGGTQETQYF TGTGCCATCAGAAGGACAGGGGGGACTCAAGAGACCCAGTACTTC
16 TRBD1 TRBJ2-5 TRBV5-1 . CASSPGGTGGYNEQYF TGCGCCAGCAGCCCGGGAGGGACAGGGGGCTACAATGAGCAGTACTTC
16 TRBD2 TRBJ2-7 TRBV18 few CASSPRASGRFYEQYF TGTGCCAGCTCACCCCGGGCTAGCGGGAGGTTCTACGAGCAGTACTTC
15 . TRBJ2-5 TRBV28 few CATALGGTVKETQYF TGTGCCACTGCACTGGGCGGGACAGTAAAAGAGACCCAGTACTTC
16 . TRBJ1-4 TRBV2 . CASIAGTPEGGEKLFF TGTGCCAGCATCGCAGGGACCCCGGAGGGCGGCGAAAAACTGTTTTTT
13 . TRBJ1-4 TRBV5-5 few CASSWDIGEKLFF TGTGCCAGCAGCTGGGACATCGGTGAAAAACTGTTTTTT
17 TRBD2 TRBJ2-1 TRBV24-1 few CATSDLRAGGRSNEQFF TGTGCCACCAGTGATTTGAGGGCGGGAGGGAGATCCAATGAGCAGTTCTTC
16 . TRBJ2-5 TRBV20-1 . CSASGRRTPLGETQYF TGCAGTGCTAGCGGGCGCCGGACACCCCTGGGAGAGACCCAGTACTTC
14 . TRBJ1-1 TRBV6-6 . CASSYEGMGTEAFF TGTGCCAGCAGTTACGAAGGGATGGGCACTGAAGCTTTCTTT
16 . TRBJ1-2 TRBV14 . CASSQDSISSNYGYTF TGTGCCAGCAGCCAAGATTCAATCAGCTCGAACTATGGCTACACCTTC
11 . TRBJ1-2 TRBV29-1 . CSVEPGYGYTF TGCAGCGTTGAGCCCGGCTATGGCTACACCTTC
16 TRBD2 TRBJ2-3 TRBV7-9 few CASSLSGGGSTDTQYF TGTGCCAGCAGCTTATCGGGAGGTGGGAGCACAGATACGCAGTATTTT
15 . TRBJ2-3 TRBV28 . CASSSTSRGYDTQYF TGTGCCAGCTCTTCGACTTCCCGGGGTTATGATACGCAGTATTTT
13 . TRBJ1-5 TRBV5-1 . CASSLSSDQPQHF TGCGCCAGCAGCTTGTCCTCGGATCAGCCCCAGCATTTT
13 TRBD2 TRBJ2-1 TRBV15 . CATSRGERGGQFF TGTGCCACCAGCAGAGGCGAGCGGGGTGGGCAGTTCTTC
15 . TRBJ1-2 TRBV11-3 few CASSLDRTPNYGYTF TGTGCCAGCAGCTTAGATCGGACACCCAACTATGGCTACACCTTC
14 . TRBJ2-7 TRBV6-1 . CASITGTTSYEQYF TGTGCCAGTATCACCGGGACAACCTCCTACGAGCAGTACTTC
16 . TRBJ2-1 TRBV5-5 . CASSFLSWSTYNEQFF TGTGCCAGCAGCTTTTTATCTTGGAGCACCTACAATGAGCAGTTCTTC
15 . TRBJ2-6 TRBV10-3 many CAIRPSLDGANVLTF TGTGCCATCAGGCCAAGTTTGGATGGGGCCAACGTCCTGACTTTC
16 . TRBJ2-4 TRBV6-6 few CASRGLEAMAKNIQYF TGTGCCAGCAGGGGGTTGGAGGCGATGGCCAAAAACATTCAGTACTTC
16 TRBD2 TRBJ2-1 TRBV20-1 . CSAPWGPSGSGNEQFF TGCAGTGCCCCCTGGGGGCCTAGCGGGAGTGGCAATGAGCAGTTCTTC
16 . TRBJ2-5 TRBV7-9 few CASSSTQPRYQETQYF TGTGCCAGCAGCTCTACCCAACCTAGGTACCAAGAGACCCAGTACTTC
14 . TRBJ2-5 TRBV3-1 many CASSPDWSEETQYF TGTGCCAGCAGCCCTGACTGGAGCGAAGAGACCCAGTACTTC
15 . TRBJ2-1 TRBV7-2 . CASSLEGNNDNEQFF TGTGCCAGCAGCTTAGAGGGTAATAACGACAATGAGCAGTTCTTC
13 . TRBJ1-2 TRBV5-1 few CASSLAGIYGYTF TGCGCCAGCAGCTTGGCAGGGATCTATGGCTACACCTTC
12 . TRBJ2-7 TRBV3-1 few CASSQQDNEQYF TGTGCCAGCAGCCAACAGGACAACGAGCAGTACTTC
14 . TRBJ2-7 TRBV7-9 . CASSLSGQTYEQYF TGTGCCAGCAGCTTATCCGGACAGACCTACGAGCAGTACTTC
15 . TRBJ1-3 TRBV12-3/TRBV12-4 . CASSLRGLSGNTIYF TGTGCCAGCAGTTTACGAGGCCTCTCTGGAAACACCATATATTTT
16 TRBD1 TRBJ2-5 TRBV28 . CASSSPARDSQETQYF TGTGCCAGCAGTTCGCCGGCTCGGGACAGCCAAGAGACCCAGTACTTC
17 . TRBJ1-4 TRBV7-9 . CASSPRSGVPTNEKLFF TGTGCCAGCAGCCCTCGTAGTGGGGTACCCACTAATGAAAAACTGTTTTTT
13 . TRBJ2-5 TRBV20-1 . CSARGIRPNEQYF TGCAGTGCTAGAGGTATCAGGCCCAATGAGCAGTACTTC
15 TRBD1 TRBJ2-2 TRBV12-5 . CASGLDDRVTGELFF TGTGCTAGTGGTTTGGACGACAGGGTTACCGGGGAGCTGTTTTTT
15 TRBD1 TRBJ2-5 TRBV27 . CASSFSQGAGETQYF TGTGCCAGCAGTTTCTCACAGGGGGCTGGAGAGACCCAGTACTTC
14 . TRBJ1-1 TRBV20-1 . CSARKYVGGTEAFF TGCAGTGCTAGAAAGTACGTGGGAGGAACTGAAGCTTTCTTT
17 TRBD2 TRBJ2-3 TRBV15 few CATSRDRGAGGSDTQYF TGTGCCACCAGCAGAGATCGAGGAGCGGGGGGCTCAGATACGCAGTATTTT
13 . TRBJ1-2 TRBV20-1 . CSASGGFVNGYTF TGCAGTGCTAGTGGGGGGTTTGTTAATGGCTACACCTTC
17 . TRBJ1-1 TRBV28 . CASSPPGAGETNTEAFF TGTGCCAGCAGTCCTCCCGGGGCAGGGGAGACGAACACTGAAGCTTTCTTT
14 . TRBJ1-6 TRBV12-3/TRBV12-4 . CASSATGQSSPLHF TGTGCCAGCAGTGCGACGGGACAATCTTCACCCCTCCACTTT
16 . TRBJ1-5 TRBV20-1 . CSADTREQQNNQPQHF TGCAGTGCTGATACCCGGGAACAGCAGAACAATCAGCCCCAGCATTTT
13 . TRBJ2-2 TRBV29-1 . CSGGTLNTGELFF TGCAGCGGCGGAACCTTAAACACCGGGGAGCTGTTTTTT
13 . TRBJ2-1 TRBV7-2 . CACSLGGYNEQFF TGTGCCTGCAGCTTAGGAGGCTACAATGAGCAGTTCTTC
14 TRBD2 TRBJ2-5 TRBV6-6 . CASSYSGREETQYF TGTGCCAGCAGTTATAGCGGGAGGGAGGAGACCCAGTACTTC
15 . TRBJ1-1 TRBV12-3/TRBV12-4 . CASTQLGEMNTEAFF TGTGCCAGCACCCAGCTGGGGGAAATGAACACTGAAGCTTTCTTT
14 TRBD1 TRBJ1-2 TRBV7-9 . CASSFLPGQPGYTF TGTGCCAGCAGCTTCCTCCCGGGACAGCCCGGCTACACCTTC
15 . TRBJ1-2 TRBV4-2 . CASSQERGPRYGYTF TGTGCCAGCAGCCAAGAAAGGGGACCGCGATATGGCTACACCTTC
12 . TRBJ2-3 TRBV29-1 few CSVEGNTDTQYF TGCAGCGTTGAGGGGAACACAGATACGCAGTATTTT
13 . TRBJ1-2 TRBV16 few CASSQETARGYTF TGTGCCAGCAGCCAGGAAACAGCGCGGGGCTACACCTTC
10 . TRBJ2-5 TRBV29-1 few CSVRGHEQYF TGCAGCGTCAGGGGCCATGAGCAGTACTTC
14 TRBD1 TRBJ1-1 TRBV4-1 . CASSQSGGYTEAFF TGCGCCAGCAGCCAATCAGGGGGGTACACTGAAGCTTTCTTT